Listed below are T cell receptor beta chains from one sample, sequenced in a study of a mutant IDH1 vaccine in newly diagnosed glioma. The antigens these receptors bind are not known. Profiled with immunoSEQ multiplex PCR; TCRdb holds only in-frame clones, not every one. Altogether approximately 100,000 clones are present, around 92% being singletons, with the ten largest covering roughly 0.81%. The starting material was PBMCs, obtained from a glioma patient whose treatment included an IDH1 peptide vaccine. Receptors were obtained from a woman aged 45-60 years with glioma. Both conserved end residues are part of each CDR3. Each record gives: D gene, clone size, J gene, V gene, CDR3 protein, CDR3 DNA. A D gene is named only where the DNA matches it firmly. For some rows the clone size is stated as once, few or many, or as a class when expanded; others skip it.

>-|-|TRBJ1-6|TRBV15
CATSTSSGVNSPLHF
TGTGCCACCAGCACTTCCTCAGGGGTGAATTCACCCCTCCACTTT
>-|-|TRBJ1-5|TRBV28
CASSLLSKAQHF
TGTGCCAGCAGTTTATTAAGCAAAGCCCAGCATTTT
>-|few|TRBJ1-1|TRBV5-1
CASSPMRRATEAFF
TGCGCCAGCAGCCCGATGAGGAGGGCGACTGAAGCTTTCTTT
>-|-|TRBJ1-6|TRBV28
CASRSGTPPVSLHF
TGTGCCAGCAGGTCCGGGACCCCCCCGGTTTCCCTCCACTTT
>-|-|TRBJ2-1|TRBV12-2
CASRLVAGSYNEQFF
TGTGCAAGTCGCTTAGTCGCGGGGTCCTACAATGAGCAGTTCTTC
>TRBD1|few|TRBJ2-7|TRBV5-8
CASSFGGQSYEQYF
TGTGCCAGCAGCTTTGGGGGACAGTCCTACGAGCAGTACTTC
>-|-|TRBJ2-7|TRBV9
CASSVEGQGRDEQYF
TGTGCCAGCAGCGTGGAGGGGCAGGGGAGGGACGAGCAGTACTTC
>-|-|TRBJ1-2|TRBV9
CASSITGRSDYGYTF
TGTGCCAGCAGCATCACGGGACGGAGCGACTATGGCTACACCTTC
>-|-|TRBJ2-3|TRBV4-2
CASSQGPSDSTDTQYF
TGTGCCAGCAGCCAGGGTCCTAGCGATAGCACAGATACGCAGTATTTT
>-|-|TRBJ2-5|TRBV7-2
CASSLKSGEETQYF
TGTGCCAGCAGCTTAAAGTCAGGGGAGGAGACCCAGTACTTC
>TRBD2|-|TRBJ2-1|TRBV7-3
CASSSRVAGVGEQFF
TGTGCCAGCAGCTCCCGAGTAGCGGGAGTGGGTGAGCAGTTCTTC
>TRBD1|-|TRBJ1-2|TRBV27
CASSSTTRGLSYTF
TGTGCCAGCAGTTCAACTACGAGGGGGCTGAGCTACACCTTC
>-|-|TRBJ1-1|TRBV2
CASSERSNTEAFF
TGTGCCAGCAGTGAAAGGAGTAACACTGAAGCTTTCTTT
>TRBD1|-|TRBJ1-2|TRBV25-1
CASSTGGGGGYTF
TGTGCCAGCAGCACAGGGGGCGGCGGTGGCTACACCTTC
>-|-|TRBJ1-2|TRBV6-6
CASGDSGRYTF
TGTGCCAGCGGGGACTCGGGGCGCTACACCTTC
>-|-|TRBJ2-1|TRBV5-1
CASSLQGGEQFF
TGCGCCAGCAGCTTACAGGGTGGTGAGCAGTTCTTC
>-|-|TRBJ2-3|TRBV28
CASSPLVVGGAGRTDTQYF
TGTGCCAGCAGCCCGTTGGTAGTGGGTGGGGCGGGACGCACAGATACGCAGTATTTT
>-|-|TRBJ2-5|TRBV14
CASSPGLRGEETQYF
TGTGCCAGCAGTCCGGGTCTTCGGGGCGAGGAGACCCAGTACTTC
>-|-|TRBJ2-7|TRBV28
CASSGASYEQYF
TGTGCCAGCAGTGGAGCTTCCTACGAGCAGTACTTC
>TRBD2|-|TRBJ2-2|TRBV5-1
CASIQTSGTTNTGELFF
TGCGCCAGCATCCAGACTAGCGGGACAACGAACACCGGGGAGCTGTTTTTT
>-|-|TRBJ2-4|TRBV5-1
CASSLGQGAKNIQYF
TGCGCCAGCAGCTTGGGTCAGGGGGCCAAAAACATTCAGTACTTC
>-|-|TRBJ2-7|TRBV6-1
CASSENRVSYEQYF
TGTGCCAGCAGTGAGAACAGGGTATCCTACGAGCAGTACTTC
>TRBD1|-|TRBJ2-1|TRBV11-3
CASSPHQGALWNEQFF
TGTGCCAGCAGCCCCCACCAGGGGGCCTTATGGAATGAGCAGTTCTTC
>TRBD2|-|TRBJ2-1|TRBV5-1
CASSLGLAGVYEQFF
TGCGCCAGCAGCCTGGGACTAGCGGGAGTCTATGAGCAGTTCTTC
>-|-|TRBJ2-7|TRBV11-2
CASSEPGYEQYF
TGTGCCAGCAGCGAACCCGGCTACGAGCAGTACTTC
>TRBD2|-|TRBJ2-2|TRBV6-1
CASSESRTSGLNTGELFF
TGTGCCAGCAGTGAATCAAGGACTAGCGGGCTAAACACCGGGGAGCTGTTTTTT
>TRBD1|-|TRBJ1-1|TRBV5-1
CASSPTLGGQGLTEAFF
TGCGCCAGCAGCCCAACCCTGGGGGGACAGGGGTTAACTGAAGCTTTCTTT
>-|-|TRBJ1-6|TRBV2
CASRLAGLDIPLHF
TGTGCCAGCAGGCTAGCCGGGCTCGATATACCCCTCCACTTT
>-|-|TRBJ2-5|TRBV4-1
CATSERDARQETQYF
TGCGCCACCTCCGAAAGGGACGCACGACAAGAGACCCAGTACTTC
>-|few|TRBJ1-1|TRBV7-2
CASSGTDRFGEAFF
TGTGCCAGCAGCGGTACTGACAGGTTTGGTGAAGCTTTCTTT
>-|-|TRBJ1-1|TRBV6-4
CASSDSDRRVYTEAFF
TGTGCCAGCAGTGACTCAGACCGGCGGGTTTACACTGAAGCTTTCTTT
>-|-|TRBJ2-5|TRBV19
CASSSLRQIETQYF
TGTGCCAGTAGCTCCCTCCGCCAGATTGAGACCCAGTACTTC
>-|-|TRBJ2-7|TRBV6-1
CASSRRGATYEQYF
TGTGCCAGCAGCCGCCGGGGGGCCACCTACGAGCAGTACTTC
>-|-|TRBJ2-5|TRBV10-3
CAISAGLGGETQYF
TGTGCCATCAGCGCTGGACTCGGCGGGGAGACCCAGTACTTC
>-|-|TRBJ1-4|TRBV6-5
CASSYGGGNEKLFF
TGTGCCAGCAGTTACGGCGGGGGCAATGAAAAACTGTTTTTT
>-|-|TRBJ1-4|TRBV5-1
CASSLGYGTTNEKLFF
TGCGCCAGCAGCTTGGGTTACGGAACAACTAATGAAAAACTGTTTTTT
>-|once|TRBJ1-4|TRBV18
CASSPGADEKLFF
TGTGCCAGCTCCCCAGGGGCGGATGAAAAACTGTTTTTT
>-|-|TRBJ1-1|TRBV10-2
CASSESGGNTEAFF
TGCGCCAGCAGTGAGTCCGGCGGGAACACTGAAGCTTTCTTT
>TRBD2|once|TRBJ2-1|TRBV7-9
CASSRRAGGGNEQFF
TGTGCCAGCAGCCGGAGGGCGGGAGGGGGAAATGAGCAGTTCTTC
>-|-|TRBJ1-2|TRBV6-1
CASSEGGFDTIHGYTF
TGTGCCAGCAGTGAAGGGGGCTTTGACACGATCCATGGCTACACCTTC
>-|-|TRBJ1-3|TRBV6-5
CASSRPDPGNTIYF
TGTGCCAGCAGCCGACCCGACCCTGGAAACACCATATATTTT
>TRBD1|-|TRBJ1-4|TRBV9
CASSVGGSGQLNEKLFF
TGTGCCAGCAGCGTTGGGGGTTCGGGACAGCTTAATGAAAAACTGTTTTTT
>-|-|TRBJ2-1|TRBV29-1
CSGTGVSSYNEQFF
TGCAGCGGGACCGGGGTTAGCTCCTACAATGAGCAGTTCTTC
>-|-|TRBJ1-1|TRBV9
CASSVGSVNTEAFF
TGTGCCAGCAGCGTAGGGTCGGTGAACACTGAAGCTTTCTTT
>-|few|TRBJ2-7|TRBV11-2
CASSPKGGYEQYF
TGTGCCAGCAGCCCGAAGGGGGGCTACGAGCAGTACTTC
>TRBD1|-|TRBJ2-7|TRBV19
CASKTGNEQYF
TGTGCCAGTAAGACAGGGAACGAGCAGTACTTC
>-|-|TRBJ2-2|TRBV5-1
CASSRAHTGELFF
TGCGCCAGCAGCCGGGCGCACACCGGGGAGCTGTTTTTT
>TRBD2|-|TRBJ2-2|TRBV15
CATSRGGGARTGELFF
TGTGCCACCAGCAGAGGGGGAGGGGCTCGTACCGGGGAGCTGTTTTTT
>TRBD2|-|TRBJ2-3|TRBV5-1
CASSLGASGRAKREKYF
TGCGCCAGCAGCTTGGGGGCTAGCGGGAGGGCCAAAAGGGAAAAGTATTTT
>-|-|TRBJ2-3|TRBV11-2
CASSLDLINTQYF
TGTGCCAGCAGCTTAGATCTAATCAATACGCAGTATTTT
>-|-|TRBJ1-1|TRBV29-1
CSASQWAEAFF
TGCAGCGCCTCCCAGTGGGCTGAAGCTTTCTTT
>-|-|TRBJ1-5|TRBV28
CASSPRNGYSNQPQHF
TGTGCCAGCAGCCCCAGGAACGGCTATAGCAATCAGCCCCAGCATTTT